This TCR beta chain is drawn from a study of regulatory T cells in long-lasting Graves disease. The time point denotes: newly diagnosed GD, antithyroid drugs for less than 3 months. RNA from PBMCs was the source of the TCR library. It was by American Thyroid Association guidelines that Graves' disease was diagnosed. Per the germline V gene, CDR1 is MNHEY and CDR2 is SMNVEV (reference sequence). Trimming took 3 bases from V and 0 from J, leaving 12 bases between them. This CDR3 spans 15 amino acids. Researchers made TCR beta libraries by using iRepertoire HTBI primers and running Arm-PCR on CDR3 regions. One entry per CDR3 protein, called by TCRdb with MiXCR from the multiplex PCR reads. Altogether 400,000 to 450,000 distinct CDR3 sequences are present, roughly 15% being singletons, with the ten largest covering over 8.5%. The sample was also linked to a second study, of T cells in Graves' hyperthyroidism and ophthalmopathy. According to that study: Among thyroid clonotypes expanded above 0.001, most also appeared in blood.

The clonotype was recovered from a woman aged 30 to 39 with Graves disease. V is TRBV27 and J is TRBJ2-7, with D uncertain. The material was peripheral blood mononuclear cells (PBMCs), obtained at new diagnosis, from a patient treated with antithyroid drugs. CDR3 residues: CASSFSRSSSYEQYF. The CDR3, as DNA: TGTGCCAGCAGTTTTAGTCGTTCCAGCTCCTACGAGCAGTACTTC.